This T cell receptor (beta chain) was sequenced for a study of blood T cell repertoires in COVID-19. Study in general: PBMCs, B-cell-depleted T cells, or T cells were the source of the cDNA or gDNA that made up the material.

Germline V lookup: CDR1 SGHDT, CDR2 YYEEEE. Trimming took 0 bases from V and 3 from J; bases not matched to a gene: 6. This CDR3 has 15 amino acids. Clones were sequenced by immunoSEQ multiplex PCR, and TCRdb holds only the in-frame ones, with some missing. The sample consists of 110,000 or so clones, more than 75% of them appearing once. Material for sequencing was peripheral blood. The chain links TRBV5-6 to TRBJ2-7; 7 positions agree with TRBD1. The TCR comes from a man aged 60 to 69 with acute or convalescent COVID-19. The CDR3 here is CASSLATGLIYEQYF. The CDR3 DNA is TGTGCCAGCAGCTTGGCGACAGGGTTAATCTACGAGCAGTACTTC. Complete variable domain (other parts from reference TRBV5-6 and TRBJ2-7): DAGVTQSPTHLIKTRGQQVTLRCSPKSGHDTVSWYQQALGQGPQFIFQYYEEEERQRGNFPDRFSGHQFPNYSSELNVNALLLGDSALYLCASSLATGLIYEQYFGPGTRLTVT.